This T cell receptor beta chain is drawn from a study of shared clonotypes between healthy human individuals. Turning to the study itself: There were three CD4 naive, three CD4 memory, two CD8 naive and one CD8 memory plates per donor. Study results and caveats: Generally, estimated richness proved larger in naive subsets than it did in memory subsets.

Donors, without exception, were Caucasian adults residing in Nashville, Tennessee. To note about this clone: Its target is not known. The sample has other DNA sequences that encode this CDR3 too.

Using immunoSEQ multiplex PCR, the repertoire was profiled, and TCRdb retains in-frame clones only, with some absent. The sample contains some 690,000 clones, around 90% of which appear only once. The CDR3 is 11 residues long. The V gene lost 5 bases and the J gene lost 5 bases, with 4 bases spanning the gap. Germline V lookup: CDR1 MDHEN, CDR2 SYDVKM. The chain employs TRBV28 and TRBJ2-1; D unresolved. This clonotype was sampled from a man aged 18 to 29 in good health. Some clones in this sample may be carry-over from other donors' samples. The specimen sequenced was memory CD8+ T cells from PBMCs. Subset denoted: CD45RO+ cells pooled with CCR7-negative TemRA cells. The CDR3 loop is CASSPHNEQFF. The CDR3 nucleotides are TGTGCCAGCAGTCCTCACAATGAGCAGTTCTTC.